This T cell receptor beta chain was sequenced in a study of OX40 agonist ivuxolimab in advanced cancers. For the wider study: Ivuxolimab was a fully human IgG2 agonistic monoclonal antibody targeting the costimulatory receptor OX40 (CD134). Intravenous ivuxolimab was administered to patients every 2 weeks at six dose levels: 0.01, 0.1, 0.3, 1.5, 3 and 10 mg/kg. Of the approximately 50 patients in dose escalation, some 20 had hepatocellular carcinoma, approximately 15 had melanoma, 9 had renal cell carcinoma and 9 had head and neck cancer. In the dose-escalation cohort, 82.7% of patients were male, and the mean age was around 65 years with a range of roughly 23 to 79. Prior anti-PD-1, anti-PD-L1 or anti-CTLA-4 therapy was permitted, and checkpoint inhibitors had been received by about 37% of dose-escalation patients. Partial responses were achieved by three dose-escalation patients, of whom one had hepatocellular carcinoma and two had cutaneous melanoma. Peripheral TCRbeta sequencing aimed to test whether ivuxolimab altered TCR sequence diversity and caused clonal T-cell expansion. The paper reports the monotherapy dose-escalation portion (N of about 47 patients) of the phase I ivuxolimab trial.

Genomic DNA was isolated from the sorted cells so that the TCRbeta CDR3 region could be sequenced. TCRbeta CDR3 regions were sequenced using the immunoSEQ Assay. The source is immuneACCESS, and TCRdb retained only in-frame sequences with V and J called. Part of the clones is not carried over; for the studies checked, unresolved V genes explain less than half of this, and the remainder is unexplained. The sample contains about 67,000 clones, approximately 81% of them found a single time. 0.55% to 0.85% of the sample belongs to the ten largest clones. Including the terminal cysteine and phenylalanine, the CDR3 comprises 13 residues. Of all the DNA, just the CDR3 is kept, 39 bases in frame from base 1. V and J are trimmed by 6 bases and 6 bases, and the gene matches miss 5 bases of the junction. CDR1 SGHRS and CDR2 YFSETQ were looked up in the germline V gene. The trial excluded patients who had a history of autoimmune disease or were on systemic immunosuppression. Peripheral blood for TCR sequencing was collected from all dose cohorts at baseline, on cycle 4 day 1, and on cycle 7 day 1. Samples were obtained from an open-label, multicenter, first-in-human phase I dose-escalation trial of ivuxolimab. Adults with locally advanced or metastatic head and neck squamous cell, hepatocellular, melanoma or renal cell carcinoma were enrolled in the trial. Before TCR sequencing, CD4+ T cells and CD8+ T cells from peripheral blood were sorted into separate populations.

On this clone: What this receptor recognizes is not known. No base qualities exist here, and no much larger clone lies one base off it.

Here is what the overall study found, with its caveats: After ivuxolimab, CD8+ T cells had more expanded clones than CD4+ T cells on average. At doses of 0.1 to 3.0 mg/kg, clonal expansion of both CD4+ and CD8+ blood T cells was observed from baseline to week 6. Low levels of normalized T-cell clonal expansion were also seen in some nonresponding patients. Antigen specificity was not determined for the clonally expanded peripheral T cells. Partial responders in the 0.1-3.0 mg/kg groups had among the lowest normalized peripheral clonal expansion, especially among CD8+ T cells.

The TCR sequence derives from an adult with an advanced solid tumor such as melanoma, head and neck, liver or kidney cancer. Here the sequenced sample was CD4+ or CD8+ T cells sorted from blood, taken in a trial of the OX40 agonist ivuxolimab. The sequence links TRBV5-1 to TRBJ2-7; 11 of the junction bases match TRBD1. The CDR3 protein: CASMPGQGGEQYF. Here is the DNA: TGCGCCAGCATGCCGGGACAGGGGGGCGAGCAGTACTTC.